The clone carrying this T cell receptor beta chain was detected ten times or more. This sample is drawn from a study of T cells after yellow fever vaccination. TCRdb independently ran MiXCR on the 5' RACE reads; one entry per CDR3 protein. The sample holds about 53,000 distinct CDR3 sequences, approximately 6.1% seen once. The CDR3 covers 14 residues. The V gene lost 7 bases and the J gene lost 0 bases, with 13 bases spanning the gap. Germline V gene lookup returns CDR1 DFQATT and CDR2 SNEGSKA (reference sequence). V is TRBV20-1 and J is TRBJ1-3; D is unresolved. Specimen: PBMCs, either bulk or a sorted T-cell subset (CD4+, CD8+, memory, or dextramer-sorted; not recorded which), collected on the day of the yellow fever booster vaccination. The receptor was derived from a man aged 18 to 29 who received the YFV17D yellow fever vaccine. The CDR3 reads CSVQTQSSGNTIYF. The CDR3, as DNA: TGCAGTGTCCAGACCCAATCCTCTGGAAACACCATATATTTT.